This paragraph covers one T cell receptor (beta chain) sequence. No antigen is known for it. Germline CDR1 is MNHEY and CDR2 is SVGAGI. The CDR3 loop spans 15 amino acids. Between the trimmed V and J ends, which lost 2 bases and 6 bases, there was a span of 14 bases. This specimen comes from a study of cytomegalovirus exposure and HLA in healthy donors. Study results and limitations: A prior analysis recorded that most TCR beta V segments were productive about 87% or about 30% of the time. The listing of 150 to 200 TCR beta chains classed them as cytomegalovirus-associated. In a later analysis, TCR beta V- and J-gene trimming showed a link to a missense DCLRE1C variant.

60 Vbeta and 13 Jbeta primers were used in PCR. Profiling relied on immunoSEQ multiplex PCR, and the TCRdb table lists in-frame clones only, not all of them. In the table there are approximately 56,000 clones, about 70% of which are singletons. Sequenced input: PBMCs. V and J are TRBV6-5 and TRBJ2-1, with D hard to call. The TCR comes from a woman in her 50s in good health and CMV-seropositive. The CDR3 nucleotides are TGTGCCAGCAGTTACCAAGCCGCTCTCCTCAATGAGCAGTTCTTC. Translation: CASSYQAALLNEQFF.